Detailed here is one T cell receptor (beta chain). The antigen this receptor binds is unknown. No base-level quality is on record; no much larger clone is a single base apart. This sample was sequenced with an Illumina NovaSeq 6000. TCRalpha and TCRbeta cDNA libraries were built by 5'RACE with constant-segment primers, adding sample barcodes and unique molecular identifiers. RNA was extracted from every sample with Trizol reagent. Amplification of the libraries took two PCR steps, and the second step added a second sample barcode plus Illumina TruSeq adapters. Sequencing of the libraries was done on an Illumina NovaSeq, producing 2 x 150 bp paired-end reads. Per the source publication's procedure: The reads were demultiplexed and collapsed into UMI-guided consensus sequences using migec v1.2.7. With mixcr v2.1.11, UMI consensuses were aligned to TRA and TRB V and J templates and assembled into clonotypes. Clonotypes were classified as expanded or contracted when called significant by both edgeR and NoisET, with noise models trained on biological replicates. For edgeR calls, the cutoffs were a false discovery rate-adjusted p below 0.01 and a log2 fold-change threshold of 1. As an exploratory analysis of dynamics, PCA with hierarchical clustering was applied to max-normalized trajectories of the 1000 most abundant clonotypes. The CD4 or CD8 phenotype of responding clones was assigned using the separately sequenced CD4+ and CD8+ repertoires. In-frame beta chains were kept once TCRdb had trimmed the public reads at Q25 with fastp and called clones with MiXCR. Every entry covers one CDR3 protein and lists the most common genes and DNA from its rows. The V and J calls, along with clone size, are taken from TCRdb and not from the paper's own processing. The sample table records around 300,000 distinct CDR3 sequences; 10% to 15% of these occur just once. The ten largest clones capture about a fifth of the sample.

PBMCs were isolated by Ficoll-Paque density gradient centrifugation. The data belong to a study of T-cell memory formation after mild COVID-19 (dated by TCRdb to the early 2020s). Background on the whole study: TCR sequence clusters from the two donors were largely donor specific. Longitudinal TCRalpha and TCRbeta repertoire sequencing tracked T-cell clones expanding and contracting after mild COVID-19 in a couple of donors. Two young, previously healthy adult volunteers made up the cohort, one male and one female.

What the authors observed across the whole study: Only a couple of mild cases were covered in the study, and larger cohorts including severe cases with pre-infection samples were considered necessary. SARS-CoV-2 specificity of the second-wave clones peaking on day 37 was not confirmed. Contracting CD4+ clones appeared mostly in the CM and EM memory subsets, whereas CD8+ clones were enriched in EMRA. The detection of some responding clones in pre-infection memory suggests that pre-existing cross-reactive memory T cells joined the SARS-CoV-2 response. Clones that contracted from day 15 to 85 showed balanced CD4/CD8 phenotypes, whereas a second wave of clones that expanded from day 15 to 37 leaned towards CD4+.

This TCR came from a man younger than 35 who had mild COVID-19 (a few samples of this study predate the infection). The sample titles of this study are shuffled in the database, so cell type and time point are left out; the donor was told from shared clones. The sample comprised PBMCs or a T cell subset sorted from them (not recorded which).

The CDR3 sequence is CASSLRTSFFTGELFF. The sequenced DNA: TGCGCCAGCAGCTTAAGGACTAGTTTCTTTACCGGGGAGCTGTTTTTT. The sequence links TRBV4-1 to TRBJ2-2; 7 bases in between match TRBD2. At the junction V is shortened by 5 bases and J by 5 bases; bases outside the gene matches: 11. From the cysteine through the phenylalanine, the CDR3 covers 16 amino acids. Left in the record is the CDR3 DNA by itself, 48 bases read in frame from the first base. In the germline V gene, CDR1 corresponds to MGHRA and CDR2 to YSYEKL.